The 17 T cell receptor beta chains given below trace back to one sample, sequenced in a study of control samples from healthy donors and cancer patients. TCRdb keeps only in-frame clones here, not all; method: immunoSEQ multiplex PCR. Among approximately 41,000 clones listed, roughly 94% were seen once. The source material was blood. The receptors derive from a man aged 55-75 years in good health.

The chain has TRBV5-5 and TRBJ1-4; D gene unclear. V shed 1 base and J shed 8 bases, with 12 bases lying between them. The CDR3 is made up of 14 amino acids. Per germline, CDR1 SGHKS and CDR2 YYEKEE (reference sequence). The CDR3 region has the DNA TGTGCCAGCAGCTTGCGGGCAATGAAGGAAAAACTGTTTTTT. Its protein product is CASSLRAMKEKLFF.

The chain has TRBV29-1 and TRBJ1-1; no clear D gene. The V end was cut by 7 bases, the J end by 5 bases, with 17 bases between. CDR3 length equals 13 residues. Germline CDR1 and CDR2: SQVTM and ANQGSEA. CDR3 bases: TGCAGCGCCCGGACGGGAGGAACTACTGAAGCTTTCTTT. It specifies CSARTGGTTEAFF. Together with reference TRBV29-1 and TRBJ1-1, the CDR3 gives the full variable domain: SAVISQKPSRDICQRGTSLTIQCQVDSQVTMMFWYRQQPGQSLTLIATANQGSEATYESGFVIDKFPISRPNLTFSTLTVSNMSPEDSSIYLCSARTGGTTEAFFGQGTRLTVV.

V usage is TRBV7-2 and J usage is TRBJ1-4; D remains unclear. This CDR3 spans 14 amino acids. Germline CDR1 is SGHTA and CDR2 is FQGNSA. With 4 bases removed from V and 7 bases from J, the gap between germline ends came to 13 bases. The CDR3 is CASSSTRTGEKLFF. The CDR3 DNA reads TGTGCCAGCAGCTCCACCCGTACGGGTGAAAAACTGTTTTTT.

As DNA, the CDR3 is TGTGCCGACGAACGGGGGGCCAACACTGAAGCTTTCTTT. It encodes CADERGANTEAFF. The rearrangement uses TRBV30 and TRBJ1-1; a possible D gene is TRBD1 (6 bases). Per the germline V gene, CDR1 is GTSNPN and CDR2 is SVGIG (reference sequence). Deletions cut 8 bases from V and 2 bases from J, with 15 bases between. The CDR3 totals 13 residues.

The V and J genes are TRBV4-1 and TRBJ1-5; a weak D match, TRBD1 (5 bases). The germline gives CDR1 MGHRA, CDR2 YSYEKL. The CDR3 is 16 residues long. Between the trimmed V and J ends, which lost 1 base and 0 bases, there was a span of 10 bases. CDR3 DNA sequence: TGCGCCAGCAGCCAAGCGGGACCGTATAGCAATCAGCCCCAGCATTTT. It is translated as CASSQAGPYSNQPQHF.

The J gene is TRBJ1-1, the V gene TRBV29-1; 11 positions agree with TRBD1. This CDR3 has 14 amino acids. CDR1 and CDR2 from the germline V gene are SQVTM and ANQGSEA. The V segment lost 8 bases and the J segment 5 bases; nucleotides outside the gene matches: 10. CDR3 DNA sequence: TGCAGCACTAGGACAGGGGGCGGTTGGACTGAAGCTTTCTTT. Translation: CSTRTGGGWTEAFF.

V and J are TRBV29-1 and TRBJ2-2; 11 bases are shared with TRBD1. The germline V gene has CDR1 SQVTM and CDR2 ANQGSEA. This CDR3 is 13 amino acids long. V gave up 6 bases and J gave up 7 bases; unmatched junction bases: 4. Written as DNA, the CDR3 is TGCAGCGTGGGGACAGGGGGAAACGGGGAGCTGTTTTTT. Translating gives CSVGTGGNGELFF.

V is TRBV29-1 and J is TRBJ1-1; 7 nucleotides line up with TRBD1. This CDR3 contains 14 residues. The V segment lost 4 bases and the J segment 4 bases; nucleotides outside the gene matches: 9. CDR1 is SQVTM and CDR2 is ANQGSEA in the germline V gene. CDR3 sequence reads: CSVVQGELGTEAFF. Written as DNA, the CDR3 is TGCAGCGTTGTTCAGGGGGAGTTGGGCACTGAAGCTTTCTTT.

This clone was recorded once. The rearrangement links TRBV10-3 to TRBJ2-1; the D gene is possibly TRBD2 (5 bases). CDR1 is ENHRY, CDR2 SYGVKD, per germline. Trimming pared 2 bases from V and 10 bases from J, leaving 12 bases between. This CDR3 is 13 amino acids long. The CDR3: CAISETLVGEQFF. DNA for the CDR3: TGTGCCATCAGTGAGACACTAGTGGGCGAGCAGTTCTTC.

The chain links TRBV18 to TRBJ1-4; 8 bases are a match to TRBD1. CDR1 and CDR2 (germline): KGHSH, LQKENI. Losses at the gene ends were 2 bases for V and 7 bases for J; bases not matched to a gene: 0. This CDR3 spans 13 amino acids. The CDR3 reads CASSPGQGEKLFF. CDR3 coding DNA: TGTGCCAGCTCACCAGGACAGGGTGAAAAACTGTTTTTT.

This chain uses TRBV5-1 with TRBJ2-1; 8 nucleotides align to TRBD2. The J segment lost 5 bases and the V segment lost 4 bases, leaving 5 bases of the junction unmatched. The CDR3 runs to 14 residues. The germline CDR1 and CDR2 sequences are SGHRS and YFSETQ. CDR3 sequence (DNA): TGCGCCAGCAGCGGGGGACTAGGGGACAATGAGCAGTTCTTC. This codes for CASSGGLGDNEQFF.

CDR3 amino acids: CASRVGVAGLVQYF. The DNA for the CDR3 is TGTGCCAGTAGGGTGGGTGTAGCGGGACTTGTGCAGTATTTT. The chain links TRBV6-5 to TRBJ2-3; 8 bases agree with TRBD2. The CDR3 has 14 amino acids. V was clipped by 9 bases and J by 11 bases; unmatched bases: 16. Germline CDR1 and CDR2: MNHEY and SVGAGI.

The chain couples TRBV10-3 to TRBJ2-2; 7 positions agree with TRBD1. V shed 6 bases, J shed 1 base, and the junction held 2 bases outside the gene matches. Germline CDR1 ENHRY, CDR2 SYGVKD. The CDR3 totals 14 residues. CDR3 loop: CAIRQGMNTGELFF. The CDR3 DNA sequence: TGTGCCATCAGACAGGGGATGAACACCGGGGAGCTGTTTTTT.

This chain joins TRBV28 and TRBJ1-5; possible D gene TRBD1, 5 bases. CDR3 size: 14 residues. Germline values: CDR1 MDHEN, CDR2 SYDVKM. V lost 7 bases and J 6 bases, leaving 16 bases between the germline ends. CDR3 loop: CASMVPRGSQPQHF. Here the CDR3 DNA reads TGTGCCAGCATGGTTCCTAGGGGTAGTCAGCCCCAGCATTTT.

The CDR3 spells CSGRDDSSYNEQFF. CDR3 in DNA: TGCAGCGGACGGGATGATAGCTCCTACAATGAGCAGTTCTTC. This chain joins TRBV29-1 and TRBJ2-1; possibly TRBD2 for D (5 bases). CDR3 size: 14 residues. Trimming pared 7 bases from V and 0 bases from J, leaving 13 bases between. Germline V gene data show CDR1 as SQVTM and CDR2 as ANQGSEA.

This clone appeared once. The rearrangement uses TRBV29-1 and TRBJ2-5; 9 positions agree with TRBD2. From germline, CDR1 is SQVTM and CDR2 ANQGSEA. Trimming removed 4 bases from V and 3 bases from J; junction bases left unmatched: 3. The CDR3 runs to 13 residues. The CDR3 spells CSVGASGKETQYF. For the CDR3, the DNA is TGCAGCGTTGGGGCTAGCGGGAAAGAGACCCAGTACTTC.

The gene calls are TRBV10-3 and TRBJ2-1, with D perhaps matching TRBD1 (7 bases). The length of the CDR3 is 12 residues. Per germline, CDR1 ENHRY and CDR2 SYGVKD. Trimming left V 10 bases short and J 6 bases short, with 13 bases between. CDR3 sequence reads: CATRQGGNEQFF. The CDR3 nucleotides are TGTGCCACCCGACAGGGAGGCAATGAGCAGTTCTTC.